This T cell receptor beta chain was observed in a study of neurological immune-mediated disorders. This clonotype is medium-sized within its sample. Germline CDR1 and CDR2: SGHVS and FQNEAQ. V gave up 2 bases and J gave up 4 bases; unmatched junction bases: 6. The CDR3 contains 15 residues. From 2 million PBMCs stored at -80 C, the unsorted libraries were generated. 5'RACE employing 10-nucleotide random UMIs yielded the cDNA. TCRdb called the 5' RACE reads again in MiXCR, with one record for every CDR3 protein. Among roughly 50,000 distinct CDR3 sequences listed, over 9% were seen once. The J gene is TRBJ1-1, the V gene TRBV7-8, with 8 bases identical to TRBD1. This TCR came from a man in his 70s with HTLV-1-associated myelopathy (HAM/TSP). Sequencing was carried out using PBMCs. Here the CDR3 DNA reads TGTGCCAGCAGCTTAACCCGGACAGGGTCCACTGAAGCTTTCTTT. This encodes CASSLTRTGSTEAFF.